What follows is one T cell receptor beta chain and its context. Its antigen is currently unknown. The data were obtained in a study of radiotherapy plus CTLA-4 blockade in lung cancer. Study details: Of all patients, around 19% responded objectively and approximately 31% showed disease control.

Study findings and constraints: Once radiotherapy plus ipilimumab had been given, TCR clones derived from tumor expanded in blood.

The germline V gene has CDR1 GTSNPN and CDR2 SVGIG (reference sequence). This CDR3 region has 14 residues. V was shortened by 0 bases and J by 4 bases, with 12 bases between the two germline ends. This table comes from immunoSEQ multiplex PCR, and its TCRdb copy is limited to in-frame clones, with some not included. The sample lists more than 95,000 clones, about 77% occurring once. Focal radiation and CTLA-4 blockade (ipilimumab) were tested in chemo-refractory metastatic non-small-cell lung cancer patients. Source: peripheral blood, taken from a patient treated with radiotherapy plus ipilimumab. The chain links TRBV30 to TRBJ1-2; maybe TRBD1 (6 bases). The clonotype was recovered from a human donor with non-small cell lung cancer who had a partial response to radiotherapy plus ipilimumab. CDR3 coding DNA: TGTGCCTGGAGTGTGCCCGGGGGGGCCTATGGCTACACCTTC. It is translated as CAWSVPGGAYGYTF.